The present T cell receptor beta chain was sequenced within a study of cytomegalovirus exposure and HLA in healthy donors. Study-wide points: Immune exposure data for these donors was limited to CMV serostatus. HLA alleles were associated with roughly 15,000 TCR beta sequences in a later analysis at 0.05 false discovery rate. Later work showed greater clonal expansion in HLA-associated TCR beta chains than in equally common others. A later analysis by the authors found several of the most significant clusters apparently linked to common viral pathogens.

This PCR relied on a set of 60 Vbeta primers and 13 Jbeta primers. Measured with immunoSEQ multiplex PCR; TCRdb has only the in-frame clones, and not every one. In the table there are roughly 140,000 clones, around 72% of which are singletons. This clone was seen a few times. Its antigen remains unknown. The CDR3 runs 16 residues. CDR1 and CDR2 from the germline V gene are LNHDA and SQIVND (reference sequence). V trimming: 5 bases; J trimming: 5 bases; junction bases outside the gene matches: 11. The genes are TRBV19 and TRBJ1-5; 8 nucleotides agree with TRBD1. The TCR was taken from a man in his forties or fifties in good health and CMV-seronegative. The sample taken for sequencing was PBMCs. The CDR3 DNA sequence: TGTGCCAGTAGTTCTTCGGACAGGGATCGTTATCAGCCCCAGCATTTT. It encodes CASSSSDRDRYQPQHF.